The 15 T cell receptor beta chains in this list originate from one sample, sequenced in a study of T-cell memory formation after mild COVID-19. In TCRdb, the 5' RACE reads were re-called with MiXCR into one record per CDR3 protein. In the table there are roughly 5,000 distinct CDR3 sequences, approximately 48% of which are singletons. Input material: PBMCs or a T cell subset sorted from them (not recorded which). The receptors here all came from an adult who had mild COVID-19 (a few samples of this study predate the infection). Cell type and time point are not known.

This clonotype is medium-sized by share. The rearrangement links TRBV4-2 to TRBJ1-5; 7 nucleotides match TRBD1. The germline gives CDR1 LGHNA, CDR2 YNFKEQ. CDR3 length equals 16 residues. J gave up 4 bases and V 6 bases, and 12 bases lay outside the gene matches. CDR3 sequence reads: CASSRNGQVPNQPQHF. The CDR3 nucleotides are TGTGCCAGCAGTAGGAATGGACAGGTTCCGAATCAGCCCCAGCATTTT.

This clonotype qualifies as medium-sized. The chain uses TRBV6-6 and TRBJ2-4, with a possible D match to TRBD1 (5 bases). CDR3 size: 15 residues. Trimming cost V 4 bases and J 6 bases, with 16 bases left between them. Germline lookup yields CDR1 MNHNY and CDR2 SVGAGI (reference sequence). CDR3 DNA sequence: TGTGCCAGCAGTTCATCCTTCCTTCAGGGAAACATTCAGTACTTC. It codes for CASSSSFLQGNIQYF.

This chain uses TRBV5-1 with TRBJ2-5; 12 bases are shared with TRBD2. In germline, CDR1 is SGHRS, CDR2 YFSETQ. The CDR3 runs to 15 residues. V lost 7 bases to trimming and J lost 2 bases; unmatched junction nucleotides: 6. The CDR3, as DNA: TGCGCCAGCGTGACTAGCGGGGGACCTCAAGAGACCCAGTACTTC. It is translated as CASVTSGGPQETQYF. Supplemented by reference TRBV5-1 and TRBJ2-5, the full variable domain reads KAGVTQTPRYLIKTRGQQVTLSCSPISGHRSVSWYQQTPGQGLQFLFEYFSETQRNKGNFPGRFSGRQFSNSRSEMNVSTLELGDSALYLCASVTSGGPQETQYFGPGTRLLVL.

The chain couples TRBV11-2 to TRBJ2-3, with D possibly being TRBD2 (5 bases). Trimming took 1 base from V and 6 from J, leaving 11 bases between them. Per the germline V gene, CDR1 is SGHAT and CDR2 is FQNNGV. This CDR3 is 14 amino acids long. CDR3 sequence: CASSLGLADDTQYF. In nucleotides, the CDR3 is TGTGCCAGCAGCTTAGGGCTAGCTGACGATACGCAGTATTTT. The whole variable domain, filled in from reference TRBV11-2 and TRBJ2-3, reads EAGVAQSPRYKIIEKRQSVAFWCNPISGHATLYWYQQILGQGPKLLIQFQNNGVVDDSQLPKDRFSAERLKGVDSTLKIQPAKLEDSAVYLCASSLGLADDTQYFGPGTRLTVL.

This clonotype occurred a few times. The rearrangement links TRBV7-6 to TRBJ2-2; D unresolved. The V and J ends lost 1 base and 8 bases respectively, with 8 bases between them. CDR3 length: 13 residues. Germline loops: CDR1 SGHVS, CDR2 FNYEAQ. CDR3 region: CASSLGTRGELFF. DNA for the CDR3: TGTGCCAGCAGCTTAGGTACCAGGGGGGAGCTGTTTTTT. The full variable domain, its missing parts supplied by reference TRBV7-6 and TRBJ2-2, is GAGVSQSPRYKVTKRGQDVALRCDPISGHVSLYWYRQALGQGPEFLTYFNYEAQQDKSGLPNDRFSAERPEGSISTLTIQRTEQRDSAMYRCASSLGTRGELFFGEGSRLTVL.

The J gene is TRBJ2-5, the V gene TRBV24-1, with TRBD1 matching 9 bases. CDR1 and CDR2 from the germline V gene are KGHDR and SFDVKD. The CDR3 is 13 amino acids. Trimming took 4 bases from V and 4 from J; bases not matched to a gene: 0. DNA of the CDR3: TGTGCCACCAGTGAGGGACAGGGAGAGACCCAGTACTTC. Translating gives CATSEGQGETQYF.

Relative to its sample, this clonotype is medium-sized. The rearrangement uses TRBV10-2 and TRBJ2-1; maybe TRBD2 (6 bases). The CDR3 sequence is 15 residues long. Germline V CDR1 and CDR2: WSHSY, SAAADI. Trimming removed 4 bases from V and 6 bases from J, with 16 bases in between. The CDR3 nucleotides are TGCGCCAGCAGTGCTTATTACCGGGACTTCAATGAGCAGTTCTTC. It codes for CASSAYYRDFNEQFF.

This clonotype was recorded only once. This chain links TRBV27 with TRBJ2-5; D is unclear. V lost 5 bases to trimming and J lost 1 base, with 8 bases between them. Germline V lookup: CDR1 MNHEY, CDR2 SMNVEV (reference sequence). The CDR3 totals 13 residues. The CDR3 DNA reads TGTGCCAGCAGTATTACACCCCAAGAGACCCAGTACTTC. Its protein product is CASSITPQETQYF.

By share, this clonotype counts as medium-sized. This chain joins TRBV4-1 and TRBJ2-1, with D possibly being TRBD1 or TRBD2 (5 bases each). Trimming took off 1 base at V and 0 bases at J, with 7 bases between the two ends. CDR3 size: 15 residues. Germline loops: CDR1 MGHRA, CDR2 YSYEKL. CDR3 sequence reads: CASSQGGSSYNEQFF. CDR3 in DNA: TGCGCCAGCAGCCAAGGGGGGAGCTCCTACAATGAGCAGTTCTTC.

By proportion, this clonotype is medium-sized. This chain links TRBV20-1 with TRBJ1-1; 10 bases agree with TRBD1. This CDR3 is built from 14 residues. Germline CDR1 DFQATT, CDR2 SNEGSKA (reference sequence). The J segment lost 5 bases and the V segment lost 1 base, leaving 4 bases of the junction unmatched. CDR3 nucleotide sequence: TGCAGTGCTAGAGGGGGGACAGGGGAGACTGAAGCTTTCTTT. It yields the protein CSARGGTGETEAFF.

The V call is TRBV12-3 or TRBV12-4, the J call TRBJ2-7; 7 bases are shared with TRBD2. This CDR3 is built from 12 residues. V lost 6 bases and J lost 2; bases outside the gene matches: 1. The CDR3 nucleotides read TGTGCCAGCAGCGGGACTACCTACGAGCAGTACTTC. It yields the protein CASSGTTYEQYF.

Within the sample, this clonotype is medium-sized. The CDR3 is CASSWWGGGASEQFF. CDR3 sequence (DNA): TGTGCCAGCAGCTGGTGGGGCGGGGGGGCAAGTGAGCAGTTCTTC. The chain links TRBV13 to TRBJ2-1; 9 nucleotides line up with TRBD2. The CDR3 sequence is 15 residues long. CDR1 and CDR2 from the germline V gene are PRHDT and FYEKMQ (reference sequence). Trimming cost V 4 bases and J 9 bases; bases outside gene matches: 10.

Ten or more counts support this clonotype. V and J are TRBV11-2 and TRBJ1-1, with D possibly matching TRBD1 (6 bases). The germline V and J ends were trimmed by 0 bases and 11 bases, with 16 bases remaining between them. The V gene's germline CDR1 is SGHAT and CDR2 FQNNGV. The CDR3 has 14 amino acids. The CDR3 is CASSLDPGQDAAFF. CDR3 DNA sequence: TGTGCCAGCAGCTTAGATCCGGGACAAGACGCGGCTTTCTTT.

This rearrangement joins TRBV4-3 to TRBJ2-1; 10 positions match TRBD2. J lost 2 bases, V lost 0 bases, and 1 base had no gene match. This CDR3 region has 16 residues. Per the germline V gene, CDR1 is LGHNA and CDR2 is YSLEER. CDR3 protein: CASSQDGTSAYNEQFF. The CDR3 DNA reads as TGCGCCAGCAGCCAAGATGGGACTAGCGCCTACAATGAGCAGTTCTTC.

This clonotype ranks as medium-sized. The junction does not match germline at one end; this may be a read error. The chain joins TRBV7-9 to TRBJ2-5, with D perhaps matching TRBD1 or TRBD2 (5 bases each). Germline assignment: CDR1 SEHNR and CDR2 FQNEAQ (reference sequence). The CDR3 extends over 13 amino acids. CDR3 in amino acids: CASSLAFRDVVCF. In DNA, the CDR3 is TGTGCCAGCAGCTTAGCCTTCCGGGACGTAGTATGCTTC.